These 5 T cell receptor beta chains originate from one sample sequenced in a study of beta chain features in type 1 diabetes. Study-level points and caveats: Among all four CD4+ subsets, Type 1 diabetes patients had TCRB CDR3s that were moderately but significantly shorter.

Of the isolated RNA, all was reverse transcribed, and so the sequenced material was expressed TCRB transcripts. TCRdb keeps only in-frame clones here, not all; method: immunoSEQ multiplex PCR. Here the sample spans under 300,000 clones, about 15% being singletons. Their cognate antigens are unknown. The specimen sequenced was naive CD4+ T cells from blood. Receptors were obtained from a man aged 30-40 years with type 1 diabetes.

This clone turned up a few times. The J gene is TRBJ2-1, the V gene TRBV19; TRBD2 matches 9 bases. CDR1 and CDR2 from the germline V gene are LNHDA and SQIVND (reference sequence). This CDR3 is 15 amino acids long. V shed 4 bases and J 6 bases; nucleotides not matched to a gene: 7. CDR3 bases: TGTGCCAGTAGTAGTAGCGGGAGAGTACTCAATGAGCAGTTCTTC. It translates to CASSSSGRVLNEQFF.

This clone was recorded a few times. The V gene is TRBV2, the J gene TRBJ2-7; the D gene is possibly TRBD1 (8 bases). The CDR3 is made up of 13 amino acids. Deletions cut 8 bases from V and 6 bases from J, with 17 bases between. Germline V CDR1 and CDR2: SNHLY, FYNNEI. CDR3 loop: CASRASGQGEQYF. Written as DNA, the CDR3 is TGTGCCAGCCGTGCTAGCGGACAGGGCGAGCAGTACTTC.

This clone has a handful of counts. The chain couples TRBV7-9 to TRBJ2-1; TRBD2 agrees at 7 bases. J gave up 0 bases and V 5 bases, and 13 bases lay outside the gene matches. Germline loops: CDR1 SEHNR, CDR2 FQNEAQ (reference sequence). This CDR3 has 18 amino acids. The CDR3 sequence is CASSRPRSGRTSYNEQFF. CDR3 DNA: TGTGCCAGCAGCCGGCCTAGGTCCGGGAGGACCTCCTACAATGAGCAGTTCTTC.

There are a few counts of this clone. V is TRBV5-4 and J is TRBJ2-1; 7 bases line up with TRBD2. The CDR3 is made up of 15 amino acids. J lost 4 bases, V lost 3 bases, and 7 bases had no gene match. CDR1 and CDR2 (germline): SGHNT, YYREEE (reference sequence). The CDR3 DNA reads TGTGCCAGCAGCTCCCAGCGGGACGAATACAATGAGCAGTTCTTC. Protein sequence: CASSSQRDEYNEQFF.

This rearrangement joins TRBV11-2 to TRBJ2-7; D unresolved. Germline loops: CDR1 SGHAT, CDR2 FQNNGV. This CDR3 contains 17 residues. Trimming cost V 1 base and J 0 bases, with 16 bases left between them. In DNA, the CDR3 is TGTGCCAGCAGCTTAGGAGTCGCAACCCCGGGCTCCTACGAGCAGTACTTC. Translating gives CASSLGVATPGSYEQYF.